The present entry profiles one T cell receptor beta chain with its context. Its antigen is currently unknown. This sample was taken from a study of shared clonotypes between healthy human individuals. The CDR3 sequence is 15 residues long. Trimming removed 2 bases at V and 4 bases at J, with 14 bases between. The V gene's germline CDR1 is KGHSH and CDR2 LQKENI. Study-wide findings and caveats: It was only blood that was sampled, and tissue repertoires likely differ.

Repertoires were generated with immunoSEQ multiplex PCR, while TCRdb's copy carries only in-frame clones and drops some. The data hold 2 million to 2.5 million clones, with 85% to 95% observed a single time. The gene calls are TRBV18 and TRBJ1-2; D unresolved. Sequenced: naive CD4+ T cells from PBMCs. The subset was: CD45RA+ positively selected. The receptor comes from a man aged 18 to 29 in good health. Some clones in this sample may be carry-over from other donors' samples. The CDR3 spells CASSPAAVVRYGYTF. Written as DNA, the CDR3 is TGTGCCAGCTCACCAGCGGCGGTGGTGCGCTATGGCTACACCTTC.